This T cell receptor (beta chain) was sequenced during a study of T cells after yellow fever vaccination. Looking at the study overall: It was SMART-Seq v4 Ultra Low Input that prepared the fractions with low cell numbers. Points from the study as a whole: Clonotypes found in both CD4 and CD8 compartments made up a small share. Contaminants from the bulk population, in the form of abundant clonotypes, could be found in FACS-sorted repertoires.

The 5'RACE template-switching step produced TCR cDNA and added a universal primer site and UMIs. MiXCR, applied by TCRdb to the 5' RACE reads, yields one record per CDR3 protein. The sample has about 260,000 distinct CDR3 sequences, 10% to 15% seen once. This clonotype was recorded a few times. Its antigen remains unknown. Germline V CDR1 and CDR2: WSHSY, SAAADI. This CDR3 region has 17 residues. V shed 10 bases and J 0 bases; nucleotides not matched to a gene: 11. The sequences come from CD4+ T cells sorted from PBMCs, collected 45 days after the yellow fever booster vaccination. The chain uses TRBV10-2 and TRBJ2-1; TRBD2 agrees at 11 bases. The TCR originated in a man aged 25 to 40 who received the YFV17D yellow fever vaccine. CDR3 DNA: TGCGCCACCAGGGACGGACTAGCGGGTCGCTCCTACAATGAGCAGTTCTTC. It is translated as CATRDGLAGRSYNEQFF.